The 8 T cell receptor beta chains below all came from one sample that was sequenced in a study of T cells in Graves' hyperthyroidism and ophthalmopathy. Researchers amplified the TCR beta CDR3 regions from RNA transcripts. First-round RT-PCR targeting the TCR CDR3 was performed with the HTBI primer set. TCRdb reanalysed the multiplex PCR reads using MiXCR and keeps one entry per CDR3 protein. The table records a few hundred thousand distinct CDR3 sequences, around 14% of them present only once. Sequenced sample: blood. These receptors all come from a woman in her 30s with Graves' hyperthyroidism.

About this clonotype: The junction and the germline gene differ at one end; a read error may be behind it. This sequence joins TRBV5-5 and TRBJ1-2, with 7 positions matching TRBD1. CDR3 length equals 15 residues. Germline CDR1 reads SGHKS; CDR2 reads YYEKEE (reference sequence). The chain's CDR3 is CASRLPGTANHGYTF. CDR3 coding DNA: TGTGCCAGCAGGCTACCCGGGACAGCTAACCATGGCTACACCTTC.

This clonotype was observed a few times. This chain links TRBV19 with TRBJ2-4; D may be TRBD2 (6 bases). Germline CDR1 and CDR2: LNHDA and SQIVND (reference sequence). Trimming took 10 bases from V and 5 from J, leaving 18 bases between them. The CDR3 length is 14 residues. The CDR3 protein is CATQVGGGQNIQYF. The CDR3 coding sequence is TGTGCCACCCAGGTTGGGGGAGGCCAAAACATTCAGTACTTC.

This clonotype was recorded many times. The chain is built from TRBV24-1 and TRBJ2-5, with 12 bases aligning to TRBD2. The J segment lost 5 bases and the V segment lost 7 bases, leaving 7 bases of the junction unmatched. There are 15 residues in the CDR3. Per germline, CDR1 KGHDR and CDR2 SFDVKD. CDR3 region: CATSPGLAGAETQYF. The DNA for the CDR3 is TGTGCCACCAGCCCGGGACTAGCGGGTGCGGAGACCCAGTACTTC.

Many counts were recorded for this clonotype. The CDR3 reads CASSPGPVSYNEQFF. The CDR3 DNA sequence: TGTGCCAGCAGCCCTGGTCCGGTATCCTACAATGAGCAGTTCTTC. The J gene is TRBJ2-1, the V gene TRBV5-5, with D hard to call. Germline-derived CDR1 and CDR2 are SGHKS and YYEKEE (reference sequence). The CDR3 covers 15 residues. The V and J ends lost 4 bases and 1 base respectively, with 12 bases between them. The full variable domain, rest sourced from reference TRBV5-5 and TRBJ2-1, is DAGVTQSPTHLIKTRGQQVTLRCSPISGHKSVSWYQQVLGQGPQFIFQYYEKEERGRGNFPDRFSARQFPNYSSELNVNALLLGDSALYLCASSPGPVSYNEQFFGPGTRLTVL.

This clonotype showed up many times. V and J are TRBV7-2 and TRBJ1-1, with TRBD1 matching over 7 bases. CDR1 is SGHTA, CDR2 FQGNSA, per germline. The CDR3 is made up of 14 amino acids. The J segment lost 4 bases and the V segment lost 5 bases, leaving 7 bases of the junction unmatched. CDR3 protein: CASSQDRTLTEAFF. In DNA, the CDR3 is TGTGCCAGCAGCCAGGACAGGACGCTCACTGAAGCTTTCTTT.

This clonotype was seen ten or more times. This chain joins TRBV10-3 and TRBJ2-1; D is possibly TRBD2 (5 bases). The CDR3 has 15 residues. V was clipped by 4 bases and J by 7 bases, with 17 bases between them. Looked up from germline, CDR1 is ENHRY and CDR2 is SYGVKD. As DNA, the CDR3 is TGTGCCATCAGTGCGGAACTACTTGGCGGGAATGAGCAGTTCTTC. Its protein is CAISAELLGGNEQFF.

At least ten counts were recorded for this clonotype. The chain has TRBV6-5 and TRBJ1-1, with 10 bases matching TRBD1. The germline gives CDR1 MNHEY, CDR2 SVGAGI. V lost 2 bases, J lost 11 bases, and 5 bases stayed unmatched. The CDR3 totals 13 residues. The CDR3, as DNA: TGTGCCAGCAGTTACGATCGGACAGGGGGGGCTTTCTTT. It specifies CASSYDRTGGAFF.

The V call is TRBV10-3, the J call TRBJ2-7; possibly TRBD2 for D (6 bases). From germline, CDR1 is ENHRY and CDR2 SYGVKD. The CDR3 has 11 residues. V lost 7 bases to trimming and J lost 3 bases, with 7 bases between them. The CDR3 loop is CAIMGGYEQYF. The CDR3 bases are TGTGCCATCATGGGGGGCTACGAGCAGTACTTC.